This passage covers 17 T cell receptor beta chains from one sample sequenced in a study of long-term antiretroviral therapy in people with HIV. The assay used was immunoSEQ (version v3.0), run at survey level. Assay used: immunoSEQ multiplex PCR; TCRdb lists only in-frame clones, some missing. The data hold some 16,000 clones, with 60% to 80% observed a single time. The sequencing here drew on unsorted PBMCs, taken 2.1 years before starting antiretroviral therapy. Receptor source: a man aged 25 to 40 with HIV.

The table lists this clone with a count of one. The chain couples TRBV7-7 to TRBJ2-5, with 7 bases identical to TRBD2. Germline V lookup: CDR1 SSHAT, CDR2 FNYEAQ (reference sequence). The CDR3 runs to 15 residues. With 2 bases clipped from V and 2 bases from J, the junction kept 5 bases outside the gene matches. This CDR3 reads CASSLRRAGQETQYF. The CDR3 coding sequence is TGTGCCAGCAGCTTACGCCGAGCGGGACAAGAGACCCAGTACTTC.

The chain employs TRBV2 and TRBJ2-7; 13 bases map to TRBD2. The CDR3 covers 15 residues. The germline CDR1 and CDR2 sequences are SNHLY and FYNNEI. Unmatched junction bases numbered 4, after V lost 6 bases and J lost 2 bases. CDR3 protein: CASSQTSGRAYEQYF. The CDR3 DNA sequence: TGTGCCAGCAGCCAAACTAGCGGGAGGGCCTACGAGCAGTACTTC.

The chain is built from TRBV11-2 and TRBJ2-7, with D possibly TRBD1 on 5 matching bases. CDR1 is SGHAT, CDR2 FQNNGV, per germline. Trimming shortened V by 5 bases and J by 3 bases, and 17 bases separated the two germline ends. CDR3 length: 15 residues. CDR3 loop: CASSTGGPNVYEQYF. In DNA, the CDR3 is TGTGCCAGCAGCACAGGCGGACCCAACGTCTACGAGCAGTACTTC. Using reference TRBV11-2 and TRBJ2-7 for the parts outside the CDR3, the full variable domain is EAGVAQSPRYKIIEKRQSVAFWCNPISGHATLYWYQQILGQGPKLLIQFQNNGVVDDSQLPKDRFSAERLKGVDSTLKIQPAKLEDSAVYLCASSTGGPNVYEQYFGPGTRLTVT.

This chain's CDR3 is CATSRLAGDYLDTQYF. DNA for the CDR3: TGTGCCACCAGCAGACTAGCGGGGGACTACCTAGATACGCAGTATTTT. The chain combines TRBV15 with TRBJ2-3; 10 bases are a match to TRBD2. V dropped 2 bases and J dropped 5; count of bases not matched to a gene: 7. Germline lookup yields CDR1 LNHNV and CDR2 YYDKDF (reference sequence). The length of the CDR3 is 16 residues. Full variable domain (outside the CDR3, taken from reference TRBV15 and TRBJ2-3): DAMVIQNPRYQVTQFGKPVTLSCSQTLNHNVMYWYQQKSSQAPKLLFHYYDKDFNNEADTPDNFQSRRPNTSFCFLDIRSPGLGDTAMYLCATSRLAGDYLDTQYFGPGTRLTVL.

This chain links TRBV5-1 with TRBJ2-5; 8 nucleotides agree with TRBD1. The V segment lost 4 bases and the J segment 5 bases; nucleotides outside the gene matches: 7. Germline V gene sequence: CDR1 SGHRS, CDR2 YFSETQ. The CDR3 has 14 amino acids. CDR3 DNA: TGCGCCAGCAGCCTGGGCAGGGGGCCGGAGACCCAGTACTTC. Its translation: CASSLGRGPETQYF.

The chain carries TRBV18 and TRBJ2-7; 9 bases line up with TRBD2. Germline V CDR1 and CDR2: KGHSH, LQKENI. The CDR3 sequence is 14 residues long. V lost 8 bases and J lost 5; bases outside the gene matches: 10. The CDR3 reads CASQSAGGPHEQYF. The CDR3 DNA follows: TGTGCCAGCCAAAGTGCGGGAGGGCCCCACGAGCAGTACTTC. Full variable domain (rest looked up from reference TRBV18 and TRBJ2-7): NAGVMQNPRHLVRRRGQEARLRCSPMKGHSHVYWYRQLPEEGLKFMVYLQKENIIDESGMPKERFSAEFPKEGPSILRIQQVVRGDSAAYFCASQSAGGPHEQYFGPGTRLTVT.

The table lists this clone with a few counts. The V gene is TRBV10-1, the J gene TRBJ2-7; TRBD2 matches 9 bases. V trimming: 2 bases; J trimming: 5 bases; junction bases outside the gene matches: 7. Germline V gives CDR1 WNHNN, CDR2 SYGVQD (reference sequence). CDR3 length equals 15 residues. This CDR3 reads CASSERAGGINEQYF. The CDR3 DNA is TGCGCCAGCAGTGAGCGAGCGGGAGGTATAAACGAGCAGTACTTC.

This chain joins TRBV21-1 and TRBJ2-3. TRBV21-1 is described as a pseudogene. The CDR3 totals 19 residues. CDR3 in amino acids: CASGFRIGVKSPSTDTQYF. The CDR3 region has the DNA TGTGCCAGCGGATTCCGGATCGGTGTGAAATCTCCTTCCACAGATACGCAGTATTTT.

This chain links TRBV11-3 with TRBJ2-1; 7 bases map to TRBD1. CDR1 is SGHNT and CDR2 is YENEEA in the germline V gene. CDR3 length: 15 amino acids. J was trimmed by 0 bases and V by 2 bases; bases with no gene match: 1. CDR3 sequence (DNA): TGTGCCAGCAGCTTAAGGGACAGCTCCTACAATGAGCAGTTCTTC. This translates into CASSLRDSSYNEQFF.

This chain links TRBV5-6 with TRBJ2-3, with 11 bases matching TRBD2. This CDR3 is 15 amino acids long. Germline CDR1 and CDR2: SGHDT and YYEEEE. V lost 2 bases to trimming and J lost 6 bases; unmatched junction nucleotides: 5. DNA for the CDR3: TGTGCCAGCAGCTTACTAGCGGGGGAGAGCGATACGCAGTATTTT. Translating it yields CASSLLAGESDTQYF.

The CDR3 reads CASSQDRDTDTQYF. The DNA of the CDR3 is TGCGCCAGCAGCCAGGACAGAGACACAGATACGCAGTATTTT. The chain has TRBV4-3 and TRBJ2-3; tentative D call: TRBD1 (6 bases). The CDR3 contains 14 residues. The V gene's germline CDR1 is LGHNA and CDR2 YSLEER. The V gene lost 3 bases and the J gene lost 2 bases, with 9 bases spanning the gap.

This clone was picked up a small number of times. The rearrangement joins TRBV2 to TRBJ1-3; no clear D gene. Trimming removed 6 bases at V and 0 bases at J, with 12 bases between. The CDR3 consists of 15 residues. Germline CDR1 and CDR2: SNHLY and FYNNEI. CDR3 region: CASSPTALSGNTIYF. The CDR3 DNA is TGTGCCAGCAGCCCCACGGCACTCTCTGGAAACACCATATATTTT. The full variable domain, its missing parts supplied by reference TRBV2 and TRBJ1-3, is EPEVTQTPSHQVTQMGQEVILRCVPISNHLYFYWYRQILGQKVEFLVSFYNNEISEKSEIFDDQFSVERPDGSNFTLKIRSTKLEDSAMYFCASSPTALSGNTIYFGEGSWLTVV.

The V gene is TRBV7-2, the J gene TRBJ2-7; D gene uncertain. Germline CDR1 is SGHTA and CDR2 is FQGNSA. Deletions cut 3 bases from V and 0 bases from J, with 12 bases between. This CDR3 contains 15 residues. The CDR3 sequence is CASSFGGLSSYEQYF. In nucleotides, the CDR3 is TGTGCCAGCAGCTTCGGCGGCTTATCCTCCTACGAGCAGTACTTC.

J is TRBJ2-7 and V is TRBV28, with TRBD2 matching over 7 bases. Germline V gene lookup returns CDR1 MDHEN and CDR2 SYDVKM. The CDR3 spans 16 residues. J gave up 1 base and V 6 bases, and 12 bases lay outside the gene matches. CDR3 residues: CASSPVPSGLSYEQYF. The DNA for the CDR3 is TGTGCCAGCAGCCCAGTCCCTAGCGGACTTTCCTACGAGCAGTACTTC.

CDR3 DNA: TGTGCCAGCAGGAGCGGGGATGACACTGAAGCTTTCTTT. Amino acid sequence: CASRSGDDTEAFF. This chain links TRBV7-9 with TRBJ1-1; D is unclear. Trimming removed 6 bases at V and 3 bases at J, with 11 bases between. In germline, CDR1 is SEHNR, CDR2 FQNEAQ (reference sequence). This CDR3 region has 13 residues.

V usage is TRBV29-1 and J usage is TRBJ2-3; 9 positions match TRBD2. The CDR3 spans 15 residues. The germline CDR1 and CDR2 sequences are SQVTM and ANQGSEA. The trim removed 4 bases at V and 2 bases at J, leaving 7 bases unmatched. CDR3 coding DNA: TGCAGCGTTGTGTCTAGCGGGGCCCCCACAGATACGCAGTATTTT. Protein product: CSVVSSGAPTDTQYF.

The DNA of the CDR3 is TGTGCCAGCAGTTACTACGGGGGACGGACTGAAGCTTTCTTT. Its protein is CASSYYGGRTEAFF. The V gene is TRBV6-5, the J gene TRBJ1-1; the D gene is possibly TRBD1 (5 bases). The CDR3 covers 14 residues. The V end lost 1 base, the J end lost 5 bases, and 11 bases lay between the germline ends. Germline lookup yields CDR1 MNHEY and CDR2 SVGAGI.